This T cell receptor (beta chain) appears in the sequencing data of a study of T cell responses to AZD1222 COVID-19 vaccine. As to this clone: What it binds is unknown. The sample carries other DNA sequences with the same CDR3.

Regarding the study as a whole: White British ancestry dominated among donors, who included more females, and clonal diversity was possibly underestimated. Repertoires were obtained solely post-peak T cell response. Increased Spike-specific TCR breadth and depth were observed after two AZD1222 doses.

Produced via immunoSEQ multiplex PCR; TCRdb's table is partial and in-frame only. This table holds around 150,000 clones, 90% to 95% found once. This TCR derives from an adult who received the AZD1222 COVID-19 vaccine. Sequencing was performed on peripheral blood, taken 28 days after the second AZD1222 dose.

CDR3 sequence: CASSLLETQYF. CDR3 coding DNA: TGTGCCAGCAGCCTATTAGAGACCCAGTACTTC. This chain links TRBV5-6 with TRBJ2-5; no reliable D call. The germline gives CDR1 SGHDT, CDR2 YYEEEE. This CDR3 is built from 11 residues. V lost 4 bases, J lost 4 bases, and 5 bases lay in between.